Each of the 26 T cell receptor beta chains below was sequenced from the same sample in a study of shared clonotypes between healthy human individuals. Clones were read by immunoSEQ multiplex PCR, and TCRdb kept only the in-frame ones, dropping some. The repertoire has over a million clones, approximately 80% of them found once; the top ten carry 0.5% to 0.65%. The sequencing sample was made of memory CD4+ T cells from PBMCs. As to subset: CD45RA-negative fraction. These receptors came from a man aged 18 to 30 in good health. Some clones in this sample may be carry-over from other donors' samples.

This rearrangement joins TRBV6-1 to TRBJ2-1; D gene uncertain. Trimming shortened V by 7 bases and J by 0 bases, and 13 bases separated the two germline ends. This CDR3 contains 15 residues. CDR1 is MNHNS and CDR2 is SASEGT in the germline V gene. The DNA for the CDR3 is TGTGCCAGCACGAAAAATATCTTCTCCTACAATGAGCAGTTCTTC. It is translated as CASTKNIFSYNEQFF.

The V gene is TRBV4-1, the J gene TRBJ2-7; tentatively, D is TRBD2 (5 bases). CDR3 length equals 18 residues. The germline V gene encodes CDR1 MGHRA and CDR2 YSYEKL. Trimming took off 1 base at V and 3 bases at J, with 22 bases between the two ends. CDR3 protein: CASSQGPWVEGTLYEQYF. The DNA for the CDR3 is TGCGCCAGCAGCCAAGGCCCTTGGGTTGAGGGAACCCTCTACGAGCAGTACTTC.

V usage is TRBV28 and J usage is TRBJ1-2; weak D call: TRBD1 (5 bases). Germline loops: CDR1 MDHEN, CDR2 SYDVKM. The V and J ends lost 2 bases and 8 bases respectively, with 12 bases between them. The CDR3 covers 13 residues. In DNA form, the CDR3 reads TGTGCCAGCAGTTTAATCGCAGGGAAGGGCTACACCTTC. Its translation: CASSLIAGKGYTF.

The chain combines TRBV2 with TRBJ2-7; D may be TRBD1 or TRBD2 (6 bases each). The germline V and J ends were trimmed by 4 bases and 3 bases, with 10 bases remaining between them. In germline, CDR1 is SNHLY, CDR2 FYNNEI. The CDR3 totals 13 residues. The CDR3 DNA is TGTGCCAGCAGTGGGGGGGCAGACTACGAGCAGTACTTC. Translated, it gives CASSGGADYEQYF.

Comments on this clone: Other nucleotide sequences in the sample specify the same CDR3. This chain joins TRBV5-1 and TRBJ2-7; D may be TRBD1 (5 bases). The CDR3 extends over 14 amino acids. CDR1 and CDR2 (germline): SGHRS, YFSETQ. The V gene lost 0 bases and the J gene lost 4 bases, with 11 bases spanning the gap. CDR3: CASSLGLGAYEQYF. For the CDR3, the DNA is TGCGCCAGCAGCTTGGGGTTAGGGGCATACGAGCAGTACTTC.

DNA of the CDR3: TGTGCCAGCGGGACCCATCTAGTCGGGGAGCTGTTTTTT. Translated: CASGTHLVGELFF. V usage is TRBV2 and J usage is TRBJ2-2, with D perhaps assigned TRBD1 or TRBD2 (5 bases each). Germline V gives CDR1 SNHLY, CDR2 FYNNEI. CDR3 length: 13 residues. V lost 8 bases to trimming and J lost 7 bases, with 14 bases between them.

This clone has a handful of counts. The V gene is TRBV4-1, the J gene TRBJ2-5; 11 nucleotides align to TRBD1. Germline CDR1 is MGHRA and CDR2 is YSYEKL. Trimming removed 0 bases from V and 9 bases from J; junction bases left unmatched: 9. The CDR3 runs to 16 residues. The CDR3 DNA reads TGCGCCAGCAGCCAAGAGGGGACAGGGGGGGGCTCGGCCCAGTACTTC. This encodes CASSQEGTGGGSAQYF.

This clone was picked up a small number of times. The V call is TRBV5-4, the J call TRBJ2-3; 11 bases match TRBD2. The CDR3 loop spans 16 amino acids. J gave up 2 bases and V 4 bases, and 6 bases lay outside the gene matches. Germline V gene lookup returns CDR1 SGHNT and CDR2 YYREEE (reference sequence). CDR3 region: CASSALAGGLTDTQYF. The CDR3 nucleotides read TGTGCCAGCAGCGCCCTAGCGGGAGGACTCACAGATACGCAGTATTTT.

Written as DNA, the CDR3 is TGTGCCAGTAGTTATACGGGACAGGGGAATCAGCCCCAGCATTTT. Protein product: CASSYTGQGNQPQHF. The J gene is TRBJ1-5, the V gene TRBV19, with TRBD1 identical over 10 bases. After removal of 5 bases from V and 4 bases from J, the junction contained 5 bases not matched to a gene. CDR1 LNHDA and CDR2 SQIVND come from the germline V gene (reference sequence). The CDR3 extends over 15 amino acids.

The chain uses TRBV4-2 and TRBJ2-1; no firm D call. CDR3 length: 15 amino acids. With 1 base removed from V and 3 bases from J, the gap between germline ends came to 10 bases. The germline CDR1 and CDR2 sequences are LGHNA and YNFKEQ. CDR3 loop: CASSQGRRVYNEQFF. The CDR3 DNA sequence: TGTGCCAGCAGCCAAGGCAGGCGAGTCTACAATGAGCAGTTCTTC.

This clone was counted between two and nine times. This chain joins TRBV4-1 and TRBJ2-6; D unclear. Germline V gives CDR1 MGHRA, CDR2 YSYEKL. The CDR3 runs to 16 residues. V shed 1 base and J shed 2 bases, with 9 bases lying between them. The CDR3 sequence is CASSQGRGTGANVLTF. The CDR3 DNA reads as TGCGCCAGCAGCCAAGGTCGAGGCACTGGGGCCAACGTCCTGACTTTC.

DNA for the CDR3: TGTGCTAGTGCCCTCGCCCGGGGCTCCTACCACGAGCAGTACTTC. It codes for CASALARGSYHEQYF. The V gene is TRBV12-5, the J gene TRBJ2-7; D possibly uses TRBD1 or TRBD2 (5 bases each). Trimming cost V 7 bases and J 5 bases, with 21 bases left between them. This CDR3 contains 15 residues. Germline V lookup: CDR1 LGHNT, CDR2 FRNRAP.

Written as DNA, the CDR3 is TGTGCCTCCCTGGTGAACACTGAAGCTTTCTTT. It yields the protein CASLVNTEAFF. This chain uses TRBV28 with TRBJ1-1; unclear D gene. Germline V gene lookup returns CDR1 MDHEN and CDR2 SYDVKM. Between the trimmed V and J ends, which lost 11 bases and 0 bases, there was a span of 7 bases. The length of the CDR3 is 11 residues.

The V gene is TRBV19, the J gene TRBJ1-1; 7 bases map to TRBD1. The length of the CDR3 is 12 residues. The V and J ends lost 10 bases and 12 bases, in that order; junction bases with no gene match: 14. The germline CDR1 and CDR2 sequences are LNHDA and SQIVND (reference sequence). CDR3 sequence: CATTWDSHISFF. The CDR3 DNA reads TGTGCCACCACCTGGGACAGCCACATATCTTTCTTT.

The CDR3 DNA sequence: TGTGCCAGCAGTTTATGGCCGGGGGCGGGCTATGGCTACACCTTC. Residues: CASSLWPGAGYGYTF. The chain has TRBV28 and TRBJ1-2, with D possibly being TRBD1 (6 bases). CDR1 and CDR2 from the germline V gene are MDHEN and SYDVKM. V shed 0 bases and J shed 4 bases, with 12 bases lying between them. The CDR3 extends over 15 amino acids.

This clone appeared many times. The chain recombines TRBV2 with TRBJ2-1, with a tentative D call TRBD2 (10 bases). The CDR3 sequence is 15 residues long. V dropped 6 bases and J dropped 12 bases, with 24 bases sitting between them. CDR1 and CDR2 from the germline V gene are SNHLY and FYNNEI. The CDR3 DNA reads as TGTGCCAGCAGATGGCTAGCGGGAGTGGGACAGGGGCAGTTCTTC. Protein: CASRWLAGVGQGQFF.

CDR3 sequence reads: CASSSRTAESYNEQFF. CDR3 in DNA: TGTGCCAGCAGTTCTCGGACGGCCGAATCCTACAATGAGCAGTTCTTC. The rearrangement links TRBV28 to TRBJ2-1; D remains ambiguous. Germline CDR1 reads MDHEN; CDR2 reads SYDVKM. Trimming removed 4 bases at V and 1 base at J, with 14 bases between. The CDR3 runs to 16 residues.

Here the CDR3 DNA reads TGTGCCAGCAGCTTGGGACCCGACTTCGTACGGCATTTT. Translated, it gives CASSLGPDFVRHF. The V gene is TRBV5-6, the J gene TRBJ1-5, with D hard to call. This CDR3 is built from 13 residues. V was pared by 0 bases and J by 15 bases, with 16 bases between. The germline V gene encodes CDR1 SGHDT and CDR2 YYEEEE.

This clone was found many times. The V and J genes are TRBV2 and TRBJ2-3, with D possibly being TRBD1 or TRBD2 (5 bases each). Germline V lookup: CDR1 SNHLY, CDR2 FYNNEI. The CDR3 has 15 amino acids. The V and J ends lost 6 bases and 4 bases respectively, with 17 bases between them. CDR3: CASRQGTDGADTQYF. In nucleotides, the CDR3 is TGTGCCAGCAGACAAGGGACCGACGGCGCAGATACGCAGTATTTT.

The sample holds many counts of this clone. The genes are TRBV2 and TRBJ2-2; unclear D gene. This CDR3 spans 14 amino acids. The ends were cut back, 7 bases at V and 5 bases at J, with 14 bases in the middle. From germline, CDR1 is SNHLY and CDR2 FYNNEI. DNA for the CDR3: TGTGCCAGCAACCTTTTAAGGGCGACCGGGGAGCTGTTTTTT. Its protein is CASNLLRATGELFF.

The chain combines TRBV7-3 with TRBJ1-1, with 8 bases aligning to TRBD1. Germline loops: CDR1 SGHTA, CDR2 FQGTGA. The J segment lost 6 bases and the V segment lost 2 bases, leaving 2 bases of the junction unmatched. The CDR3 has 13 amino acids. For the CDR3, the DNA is TGTGCCAGCAGCTTAGGGACAGGTCCTGAAGCTTTCTTT. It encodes CASSLGTGPEAFF. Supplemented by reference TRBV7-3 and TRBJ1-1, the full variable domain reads GAGVSQTPSNKVTEKGKYVELRCDPISGHTALYWYRQSLGQGPEFLIYFQGTGAADDSGLPNDRFFAVRPEGSVSTLKIQRTERGDSAVYLCASSLGTGPEAFFGQGTRLTVV.

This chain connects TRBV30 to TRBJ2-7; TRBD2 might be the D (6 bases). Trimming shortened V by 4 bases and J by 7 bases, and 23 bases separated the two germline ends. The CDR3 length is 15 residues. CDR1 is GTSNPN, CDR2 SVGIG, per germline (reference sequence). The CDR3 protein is CAWTSPGLAKMEQYF. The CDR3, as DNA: TGTGCCTGGACTTCGCCGGGGCTAGCGAAAATGGAGCAGTACTTC.

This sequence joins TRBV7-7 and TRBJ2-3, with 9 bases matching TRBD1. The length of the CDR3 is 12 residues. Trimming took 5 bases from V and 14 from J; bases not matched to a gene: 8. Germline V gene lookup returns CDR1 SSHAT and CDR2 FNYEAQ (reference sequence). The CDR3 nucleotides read TGTGCCAGCAGCGGCCGAGGACAGGGGTTGTATTTT. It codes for CASSGRGQGLYF.

CDR3 in amino acids: CASSLGTVTEAFF. In DNA form, the CDR3 reads TGTGCCAGCAGCTTAGGAACAGTCACTGAAGCTTTCTTT. The J gene is TRBJ1-1, the V gene TRBV7-2; D is uncertain. Looked up from germline, CDR1 is SGHTA and CDR2 is FQGNSA. V lost 1 base to trimming and J lost 4 bases, with 7 bases between them. The CDR3 totals 13 residues.

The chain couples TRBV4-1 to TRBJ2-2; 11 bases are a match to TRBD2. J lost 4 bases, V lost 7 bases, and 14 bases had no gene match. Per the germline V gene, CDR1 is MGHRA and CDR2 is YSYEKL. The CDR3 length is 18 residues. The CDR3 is CASTTSSLAGGSTGELFF. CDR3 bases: TGCGCCAGCACGACCTCAAGCCTAGCGGGAGGTTCCACCGGGGAGCTGTTTTTT.

CDR3 region: CASSPTGGAETQYF. CDR3 sequence (DNA): TGTGCCAGCAGCCCGACAGGGGGCGCAGAGACCCAGTACTTC. The chain carries TRBV7-7 and TRBJ2-5; 10 nucleotides line up with TRBD1. The V gene's germline CDR1 is SSHAT and CDR2 FNYEAQ (reference sequence). V was pared by 5 bases and J by 4 bases, with 4 bases of the junction left unmatched. The CDR3 sequence is 14 residues long.